Listed below are T cell receptor beta chains from one sample, sequenced in a study of blood T cell repertoires in COVID-19. Using immunoSEQ multiplex PCR, the repertoire was profiled, and TCRdb retains in-frame clones only, with some absent. The sample consists of 200,000 to 250,000 clones, roughly 85% of them appearing once. The sequenced material came from peripheral blood. These receptors all come from a man in his forties or fifties with acute or convalescent COVID-19. The CDR3 runs from the conserved cysteine through the conserved F or W. The order of the fields is clone size, J gene, D gene, V gene, CDR3 DNA, CDR3 protein. The D gene is left open where the match is weak. Some rows have no size entry. The others give once, few or many, or a class for an expanded clone.

- TRBJ1-1 - TRBV27 TGTGCCAGCAGTTGGCCCGCCGACAACCGGATTAACACTGAAGCTTTCTTT CASSWPADNRINTEAFF
- TRBJ1-2 - TRBV20-1 TGCAGTGCTAGAACGGGAAATGGCTACACCTTC CSARTGNGYTF
- TRBJ2-3 TRBD1 TRBV6-5 TGTGCCAGCAGTCTTGAACAGGGGACAGATACGCAGTATTTT CASSLEQGTDTQYF
- TRBJ1-3 TRBD1 TRBV6-5 TGTGCCAGCACTAGACAGGGGGCCGGAAACACCATATATTTT CASTRQGAGNTIYF
- TRBJ2-1 - TRBV3-1/TRBV3-2 TGTGCCAGCAGCCCCAGGGTTATCCCCTACAATGAGCAGTTCTTC CASSPRVIPYNEQFF
- TRBJ1-4 - TRBV30 TGTGCCTGCAGGGAGGTTTCGGAAAAACTGTTTTTT CACREVSEKLFF
- TRBJ1-5 - TRBV6-1 TGTGCCAGCAGTGAAGGGAGGACCTATAGCAATCAGCCCCAGCATTTT CASSEGRTYSNQPQHF
- TRBJ2-1 TRBD2 TRBV11-2 TGTGCCAGCACCATATGGGGGGGTGAATTCGGGGAGCAGTTCTTC CASTIWGGEFGEQFF
- TRBJ2-7 - TRBV5-6 TGTGCCAGCAGCTTGAGCAGGGGAAATGTCAGATACGAGCAGTACTTC CASSLSRGNVRYEQYF
- TRBJ1-2 TRBD1 TRBV6-2/TRBV6-3 TGTGCCAGCAGTTACTGGGGGACAGGGAATGGCTACACCTTC CASSYWGTGNGYTF
once TRBJ1-2 TRBD1 TRBV7-9 TGTGCCAGCAGCTTATCACGAACAACAGGGGTTGGCTACACCTTC CASSLSRTTGVGYTF
- TRBJ1-2 TRBD1 TRBV6-5 TGTGCCAGCAAACCGGGACAGGGTTGGTTCACCTTC CASKPGQGWFTF
- TRBJ1-1 - TRBV24-1 TGTGCCACCACGGGGGGCGCGGGTTCCACTGAAGCTTTCTTT CATTGGAGSTEAFF
- TRBJ1-6 - TRBV30 TGTGCCTGGAGCCTGACTCCCACCCCGACTGAAAATTCACCCCTCCACTTT CAWSLTPTPTENSPLHF
- TRBJ1-5 TRBD1 TRBV2 TGTGCCAGCGCCCAGGGGGCGCGCAATCAGCCCCAGCATTTT CASAQGARNQPQHF
- TRBJ1-6 - TRBV2 TGTGCCAGCCGAGGTGGCTACGATTCACCCCTCCACTTT CASRGGYDSPLHF
- TRBJ1-1 - TRBV2 TGTGCCAGCAGGGCCACAGGAGACACTGAAGCTTTCTTT CASRATGDTEAFF
- TRBJ2-2 - TRBV7-2 TGTGCCAGCAGCCAACAGGGTCCGGACACCGGGGAGCTGTTTTTT CASSQQGPDTGELFF
once TRBJ1-5 TRBD1 TRBV30 TGTGCCTGGAGTACAGGGGCGCTTAATCAGCCCCAGCATTTT CAWSTGALNQPQHF
- TRBJ1-1 TRBD1 TRBV25-1 TGTGCCAGCAGCAAACCGGGACAGGGTGACTTAGCTTTCTTT CASSKPGQGDLAFF
- TRBJ1-2 TRBD1 TRBV6-6 TGTGCCAGCAGAAACAAAGGCGGGACAGTGTCTGGCTACACCTTC CASRNKGGTVSGYTF
- TRBJ1-2 - TRBV4-3 TGCGCCAGCAGCCAGGTGCAGGGAAACTATGGCTACACCTTC CASSQVQGNYGYTF
- TRBJ1-5 - TRBV19 TGTGCCACCGGACCAGGAGGACCTCAGCCCCAGCATTTT CATGPGGPQPQHF
- TRBJ2-7 TRBD2 TRBV5-4 TGTGCCAGCAGCGGGGGGGGGACCTACGAGCAGTACTTC CASSGGGTYEQYF
once TRBJ1-2 TRBD1 TRBV5-4 TGTGCCACCCAGGGGAAACTTGACGGGACAGGGTGGATGGATGGCTACACCTTC CATQGKLDGTGWMDGYTF
- TRBJ2-7 TRBD1 TRBV9 TGTGCCAGCAGCCTTAACCCGGACAGGAGCTCCTACGAGCAGTACTTC CASSLNPDRSSYEQYF
- TRBJ1-1 - TRBV3-1/TRBV3-2 TGTGCCAGCAGCCAAGGACAGAGAGGGGGTGCTTTCTTT CASSQGQRGGAFF
- TRBJ2-7 - TRBV3-1/TRBV3-2 TGTGCCAGCAGCCAAGATACGTCGACAGGATCCTACGAGCAGTACTTC CASSQDTSTGSYEQYF
- TRBJ1-2 - TRBV7-9 TGTGCCAGCAGACAAGGAACAGGGCTCCCTGAAGGCTACACCTTC CASRQGTGLPEGYTF
- TRBJ1-3 - TRBV18 TGTGCCAGCTCCTCGATCCCGGAGGACACCATATATTTT CASSSIPEDTIYF
- TRBJ2-3 TRBD2 TRBV6-2/TRBV6-3 TGTGCCAGCAGTTCGGAGCGGGGGGGCCGCACAGATACGCAGTATTTT CASSSERGGRTDTQYF
- TRBJ2-1 - TRBV7-3 TGTGCCAGCAGCTTAATGACGGGACTGAACAATGAGCAGTTCTTC CASSLMTGLNNEQFF
- TRBJ2-5 - TRBV5-4 TGTGCCAGCAGCCCGCCCCCGACATCCCAGTTGGAGACCCAGTACTTC CASSPPPTSQLETQYF
- TRBJ2-3 TRBD2 TRBV10-2 TGCGCCAGCACAGGACTAGCGGGGAGCACAGATACGCAGTATTTT CASTGLAGSTDTQYF
- TRBJ1-5 TRBD1 TRBV2 TGTGCCAGCAGGTTCGGACAGGGAGGGCAGCCCCAGCATTTT CASRFGQGGQPQHF
- TRBJ1-1 TRBD1 TRBV6-5 TGTGCCAGCAGTTATCTCGGGACAGGGGTTACTGAAGCTTTCTTT CASSYLGTGVTEAFF
- TRBJ2-7 TRBD1 TRBV19 TGTGCCAGTAGTATAGGGACAGGGAGAGAGCAGTACTTC CASSIGTGREQYF
once TRBJ1-4 - TRBV7-6 TGTGCCAGCAGCTTGGGAGGGTCCAATAATGAAAAACTGTTTTTT CASSLGGSNNEKLFF
once TRBJ1-3 TRBD1 TRBV28 TGTGCCAGCAGTTTGTCAACAGGGGGATGGACCATATATTTT CASSLSTGGWTIYF
- TRBJ2-7 TRBD2 TRBV28 TGTGCCAGCAGGACTAGCGGGGGTTCATCCTACGAGCAGTACTTC CASRTSGGSSYEQYF
few TRBJ1-1 - TRBV28 TGTGCCAGCAGTGGTACGGGTATGAACACTGAAGCTTTCTTT CASSGTGMNTEAFF
- TRBJ2-5 TRBD2 TRBV29-1 TGCAGCGTGGTAGCGGGGGGATCCGAGACCCAGTACTTC CSVVAGGSETQYF